This T cell receptor (beta chain) was sequenced in a study of blood T cell repertoires in COVID-19 (dated by TCRdb to the early 2020s). In the study overall: Collaborator samples came from the United States, Italy and Spain and covered acute and convalescent phases of COVID-19. Samples were obtained from the ongoing ImmuneRACE study (first 160 participants) and from over 1,000 subjects provided by 6 global collaborators. Deeply sampled blood TCRbeta repertoires from subjects exposed to, actively infected with, or recovered from COVID-19 were included in the dataset. The prospective study material was composed of cDNA or gDNA derived from T cells, B-cell-depleted T cells, or PBMCs. The sample metadata nearly always contained a de-identified subject ID, COVID-19 status, age in years and sex. HLA class I and class II types, where available, came from metadata supplied by the sample provider rather than from assay-based typing. The repertoires were released in a freely available public database intended as a resource for research on the immune response to SARS-CoV-2. Overall study results and their limits: How much clinical and demographic metadata was included differed by source and by participant, and the metadata was provided uncurated.

This clone was observed a few times. Its antigen remains undetermined. Base-call qualities are not available, and no considerably larger clone is one nucleotide away. TCRbeta CDR3 regions were amplified from genomic DNA using the immunoSEQ Assay, a bias-controlled multiplex PCR. As for how the authors treated the data: Within the assay, amplification of reference gene primers was used to estimate how many nucleated cells each sample contained. To quantify the absolute abundance of each unique TCRbeta CDR3 rearrangement, sequence reads were collapsed and filtered. For each sample, productive Simpson clonality was calculated as the square root of Simpson's diversity index over productive rearrangements. TCRdb's version of the immuneACCESS table is confined to in-frame rearrangements and falls short of the full clone set. An unresolved V gene accounts for under half of the shortfall where checked; the remainder is of unknown origin. V and J calls plus clone size are reproduced from that table; the DNA served to infer D and trimming. The sample table lists a few hundred thousand clones, about four fifths of them with a count of one. Together, the top ten hold about 3% of the sample.

The CDR3 spans 15 residues, from the cysteine through the phenylalanine. The entry retains the CDR3 DNA only, 45 bases that are in frame from base 1. From V the trimming removes 1 base and from J it removes 7 bases, while the gene matches leave 6 bases of the junction unaccounted for. The germline V gene specifies LGHNA as CDR1 and YSLEER as CDR2. Whole blood was collected in K2EDTA tubes by collaborating institutions according to the institutions' own protocols. Collaborator samples were shipped for TCRbeta analysis as frozen whole blood, isolated PBMCs, or DNA extracted from either sample type. The rearranged chain carries TRBV4-3 and TRBJ1-3, and 8 bases in between align with TRBD1. The receptor's source is a woman under 30 with acute or convalescent COVID-19. Material for sequencing was peripheral blood. The DNA is TGCGCCAGCAGCCAAGGGCGGACAGGGAGGAACACCATATATTTT. It translates to CASSQGRTGRNTIYF.